Listed here are 21 T cell receptor beta chains from one sample, sequenced in a study of blood T cell repertoires in COVID-19. Generated by immunoSEQ multiplex PCR, the TCRdb table keeps only in-frame clones and is missing some. Here the sample spans tens of thousands of clones, roughly 80% being singletons. Sequencing was done on a sample of peripheral blood. Receptors originate from a woman in her 70s with acute or convalescent COVID-19.

In this sample, this clone turned up a few times. The chain uses TRBV4-1 and TRBJ1-6; D perhaps matches TRBD1 (6 bases). Germline V gene lookup returns CDR1 MGHRA and CDR2 YSYEKL. The CDR3 is 15 amino acids. Trimming left V 0 bases short and J 10 bases short, with 13 bases between. Written as DNA, the CDR3 is TGCGCCAGCAGCCAAGATTTGGCAGGGGTATCACCCCTCCACTTT. Translated: CASSQDLAGVSPLHF.

V and J are TRBV18 and TRBJ1-2; D is uncertain. The CDR3 extends over 14 amino acids. V was trimmed by 0 bases and J by 10 bases, leaving 15 bases between them. The germline CDR1 and CDR2 sequences are KGHSH and LQKENI. The chain's CDR3 is CASSPPIPGAVYTF. The CDR3, as DNA: TGTGCCAGCTCACCACCAATTCCGGGTGCGGTCTACACCTTC.

The V call is TRBV29-1, the J call TRBJ2-7; D may be TRBD2 (5 bases). Between the trimmed V and J ends, which lost 5 bases and 7 bases, there was a span of 18 bases. This CDR3 is 13 amino acids long. From germline, CDR1 is SQVTM and CDR2 ANQGSEA. The DNA of the CDR3 is TGCAGCGTTTTTGGCCCCGGTGGGGAGGAGCAGTACTTC. Its translation is CSVFGPGGEEQYF.

This clone came up a few times. This rearrangement joins TRBV6-6 to TRBJ1-5; D is ambiguous. V was trimmed by 2 bases and J by 6 bases, leaving 8 bases between them. Germline V gene lookup returns CDR1 MNHNY and CDR2 SVGAGI (reference sequence). CDR3 size: 13 residues. The CDR3 sequence is CASSYAFGQPQHF. Written as DNA, the CDR3 is TGTGCCAGCAGTTACGCCTTCGGTCAGCCCCAGCATTTT.

This chain links TRBV2 with TRBJ2-1; D might be TRBD2 (5 bases). The CDR3 extends over 12 amino acids. V shed 7 bases and J shed 5 bases, with 9 bases lying between them. Germline loops: CDR1 SNHLY, CDR2 FYNNEI. CDR3: CASTGGNNEQFF. The CDR3 coding sequence is TGTGCCAGCACAGGAGGAAACAATGAGCAGTTCTTC.

This chain uses TRBV30 with TRBJ2-3, with 11 bases that match TRBD2. Unmatched junction bases numbered 5, after V lost 5 bases and J lost 4 bases. CDR3 length: 14 residues. Germline lookup yields CDR1 GTSNPN and CDR2 SVGIG (reference sequence). The CDR3 loop is CAWLAGGLADTQYF. The CDR3 nucleotides read TGTGCCTGGTTAGCGGGGGGGCTGGCAGATACGCAGTATTTT.

V and J are TRBV5-1 and TRBJ1-6; 9 nucleotides agree with TRBD1. CDR1 SGHRS and CDR2 YFSETQ come from the germline V gene. V gave up 3 bases and J gave up 8 bases; unmatched junction bases: 3. CDR3 length equals 14 residues. The CDR3 loop reads CASSSTGGDSPLHF. DNA for the CDR3: TGCGCCAGCAGCTCCACAGGGGGCGATTCACCCCTCCACTTT. The full variable domain, with the rest looked up from reference TRBV5-1 and TRBJ1-6, is KAGVTQTPRYLIKTRGQQVTLSCSPISGHRSVSWYQQTPGQGLQFLFEYFSETQRNKGNFPGRFSGRQFSNSRSEMNVSTLELGDSALYLCASSSTGGDSPLHFGNGTRLTVT.

Only one count was recorded for this clone. The chain is built from TRBV28 and TRBJ1-5, with 10 bases lining up with TRBD1. The germline V gene has CDR1 MDHEN and CDR2 SYDVKM. V gave up 3 bases and J gave up 4 bases; unmatched junction bases: 3. The CDR3 totals 15 residues. This CDR3 is CASSFGGQGNQPQHF. DNA for the CDR3: TGTGCCAGCAGTTTCGGGGGACAGGGGAATCAGCCCCAGCATTTT.

The V call is TRBV7-9, the J call TRBJ2-7; 10 positions agree with TRBD2. V lost 1 base, J lost 7 bases, and 4 bases stayed unmatched. This CDR3 has 14 amino acids. The V gene's germline CDR1 is SEHNR and CDR2 FQNEAQ (reference sequence). The CDR3 here is CASSLGSGGKEQYF. In DNA form, the CDR3 reads TGTGCCAGCAGCTTAGGTAGCGGGGGGAAAGAGCAGTACTTC.

The chain recombines TRBV7-9 with TRBJ2-1, with 7 bases matching TRBD2. The germline CDR1 and CDR2 sequences are SEHNR and FQNEAQ (reference sequence). Trimming removed 0 bases from V and 6 bases from J; junction bases left unmatched: 5. This CDR3 is 15 amino acids long. The CDR3: CASSLAIGGINEQFF. The CDR3 DNA reads as TGTGCCAGCAGCTTAGCTATCGGGGGGATCAATGAGCAGTTCTTC.

In this sample, this clone turned up a few times. This chain uses TRBV7-9 with TRBJ1-1; maybe TRBD1 (6 bases). The CDR3 has 16 amino acids. The V gene lost 4 bases and the J gene lost 2 bases, with 17 bases spanning the gap. The germline V gene has CDR1 SEHNR and CDR2 FQNEAQ (reference sequence). The CDR3 loop is CASSSLGGGPNTEAFF. The CDR3, as DNA: TGTGCCAGCAGCTCATTGGGCGGGGGGCCCAACACTGAAGCTTTCTTT.

This clone was detected only a few times. J is TRBJ2-7 and V is TRBV2, with 7 bases matching TRBD1. Germline loops: CDR1 SNHLY, CDR2 FYNNEI. Unmatched junction bases numbered 7, after V lost 8 bases and J lost 3 bases. CDR3 length: 13 amino acids. The CDR3 here is CASLDGTDYEQYF. The CDR3 DNA follows: TGTGCCAGCCTGGATGGGACAGACTACGAGCAGTACTTC.

V and J are TRBV19 and TRBJ1-4; 11 bases are a match to TRBD1. The germline V gene encodes CDR1 LNHDA and CDR2 SQIVND (reference sequence). The CDR3 loop spans 12 amino acids. V was pared by 10 bases and J by 7 bases, with 2 bases of the junction left unmatched. The CDR3: CATGQGAEKLFF. DNA for the CDR3: TGTGCCACTGGACAGGGGGCTGAAAAACTGTTTTTT. Combining the CDR3 with reference TRBV19 and TRBJ1-4 gives the whole variable domain DGGITQSPKYLFRKEGQNVTLSCEQNLNHDAMYWYRQDPGQGLRLIYYSQIVNDFQKGDIAEGYSVSREKKESFPLTVTSAQKNPTAFYLCATGQGAEKLFFGSGTQLSVL.

This clone appeared a single time. This chain connects TRBV29-1 to TRBJ2-3; 10 positions match TRBD1. The CDR3 consists of 13 residues. Trimming removed 6 bases from V and 4 bases from J; junction bases left unmatched: 4. CDR1 and CDR2 from the germline V gene are SQVTM and ANQGSEA. Here the CDR3 reads CSVRDRGSDTQYF. In DNA, the CDR3 is TGCAGCGTCCGGGACAGGGGTTCAGATACGCAGTATTTT.

V usage is TRBV6-2 or TRBV6-3 and J usage is TRBJ2-1; 9 bases line up with TRBD2. V lost 2 bases to trimming and J lost 2 bases; unmatched junction nucleotides: 7. The CDR3 is made up of 17 amino acids. Germline assignment: CDR1 MNHEY and CDR2 SVGEGT. CDR3 DNA sequence: TGTGCCAGCAGTTACCCCATTAGCGGGAGTGCCTACAATGAGCAGTTCTTC. Translating gives CASSYPISGSAYNEQFF.

The V call is TRBV30, the J call TRBJ1-2; 7 bases match TRBD1. The CDR3 totals 12 residues. The V segment lost 7 bases and the J segment 8 bases; nucleotides outside the gene matches: 10. Germline V gene lookup returns CDR1 GTSNPN and CDR2 SVGIG (reference sequence). Here the CDR3 DNA reads TGTGCCTTTATTCCAGGGGGATTAGGCTACACCTTC. This translates into CAFIPGGLGYTF.

The chain links TRBV7-3 to TRBJ2-6, with D uncertain. The V and J ends lost 6 bases and 1 base respectively, with 4 bases between them. Per germline, CDR1 SGHTA and CDR2 FQGTGA. The CDR3 runs to 13 residues. CDR3 nucleotide sequence: TGTGCCAGCAGAGCTTCTGGGGCCAACGTCCTGACTTTC. Translation gives CASRASGANVLTF.

The chain links TRBV5-8 to TRBJ1-2; TRBD1 agrees at 7 bases. The trim removed 4 bases at V and 2 bases at J, leaving 5 bases unmatched. This CDR3 has 14 amino acids. Germline CDR1 is SGHTS and CDR2 is YDEGEE. The CDR3 region is CASSIGQANYGYTF. The CDR3 DNA reads TGTGCCAGCAGCATCGGACAGGCGAACTATGGCTACACCTTC. Full variable domain (outside the CDR3, taken from reference TRBV5-8 and TRBJ1-2): EAGVTQSPTHLIKTRGQQATLRCSPISGHTSVYWYQQALGLGLQFLLWYDEGEERNRGNFPPRFSGRQFPNYSSELNVNALELEDSALYLCASSIGQANYGYTFGSGTRLTVV.

The chain links TRBV3-1 (or the pseudogene TRBV3-2) to TRBJ1-3, with D unresolved. Trimming removed 4 bases at V and 0 bases at J, with 19 bases between. The CDR3 extends over 18 amino acids. Germline-derived CDR1 and CDR2 are LGHDT and YNNKEL (reference sequence). DNA of the CDR3: TGTGCCAGCAGCCCGCCCTTGGCAGTTCAGTCCTCTGGAAACACCATATATTTT. It yields the protein CASSPPLAVQSSGNTIYF.

V is TRBV9 and J is TRBJ2-3, with D perhaps TRBD1 (6 bases). CDR1 is SGDLS and CDR2 is YYNGEE in the germline V gene. The CDR3 has 16 residues. V was pared by 0 bases and J by 5 bases, with 16 bases between. The DNA for the CDR3 is TGTGCCAGCAGCGTAGTATCAGGGGTTGTAAGAGATACGCAGTATTTT. Residues: CASSVVSGVVRDTQYF.

The chain has TRBV11-2 and TRBJ2-1, with D tentatively TRBD2 (6 bases). This CDR3 is built from 16 residues. V gave up 0 bases and J gave up 3 bases, with 12 bases separating them. Germline CDR1 and CDR2: SGHAT and FQNNGV. CDR3 sequence: CASSLDLALNYNEQFF. In DNA form, the CDR3 reads TGTGCCAGCAGCTTAGATCTAGCGCTAAACTACAATGAGCAGTTCTTC.